A single sample is the source of the 8 T cell receptor beta chains below, sequenced in a study of type 1 regulatory T cells. General study points: Compared with non-type 1 regulatory T cells, type 1 regulatory T cells showed a more restricted TCR repertoire.

Antigens for these TCRs are unknown. MiXCR was run by TCRdb on the reads, yielding one entry per CDR3 protein. There are some 71,000 distinct CDR3 sequences in the sample; around 20% occur only once, and roughly 8% lies in the top ten. Sequencing was done on a sample of cultured type 1 regulatory T (Tr1) cells, either the whole culture or a sorted fraction (not recorded which). All receptors derive from a human donor in good health.

This clonotype was found a few times. This chain connects TRBV12-3 or TRBV12-4 to TRBJ2-1; TRBD2 might be the D (5 bases). This CDR3 contains 12 residues. The V and J ends lost 3 bases and 8 bases respectively, with 8 bases between them. CDR3 loop: CASSFTGDEQFF. CDR3 DNA sequence: TGTGCCAGCAGTTTTACCGGGGATGAGCAGTTCTTC.

The chain links TRBV3-1 to TRBJ2-1, with no clear D. This CDR3 is 17 amino acids long. With 4 bases removed from V and 2 bases from J, the gap between germline ends came to 18 bases. Germline assignment: CDR1 LGHDT and CDR2 YNNKEL (reference sequence). The CDR3 is CASSPRALRSTYNEQFF. The CDR3, as DNA: TGTGCCAGCAGCCCAAGGGCCTTACGATCAACCTACAATGAGCAGTTCTTC.

This clonotype showed up just a few times. The chain links TRBV12-3 or TRBV12-4 to TRBJ2-2, with TRBD2 identical over 13 bases. The CDR3 is 18 residues long. The junction had 11 bases not matched to a gene; V was cut back by 5 bases and J by 5 bases. CDR3 region: CASSRNPGLAGVTGELFF. The CDR3 bases are TGTGCCAGCAGTCGCAATCCCGGACTAGCGGGAGTTACCGGGGAGCTGTTTTTT.

This clonotype was seen a handful of times. The chain has TRBV5-4 and TRBJ2-1, with 8 bases lining up with TRBD2. Germline trimming cut 4 bases from V and 8 bases from J; bases unmatched to any gene: 5. CDR3 length: 13 residues. CDR1 is SGHNT, CDR2 YYREEE, per germline (reference sequence). The CDR3 spells CASSPGLVDEQFF. CDR3 DNA: TGTGCCAGCAGCCCGGGACTAGTGGATGAGCAGTTCTTC.

The V gene is TRBV12-3 or TRBV12-4, the J gene TRBJ1-3, with D maybe TRBD1 (6 bases). The ends were cut back, 5 bases at V and 1 base at J, with 12 bases in the middle. This CDR3 contains 15 residues. The CDR3 protein is CASSRGGASGNTIYF. In DNA form, the CDR3 reads TGTGCCAGCAGTCGCGGGGGCGCGTCTGGAAACACCATATATTTT.

The V gene is TRBV15, the J gene TRBJ2-2; a weak D match, TRBD1 (5 bases). This CDR3 has 15 amino acids. The ends were cut back, 0 bases at V and 5 bases at J, with 10 bases in the middle. CDR1 is LNHNV and CDR2 is YYDKDF in the germline V gene (reference sequence). The CDR3 DNA is TGTGCCACCAGCAGAGATAGGGGTAGGACCGGGGAGCTGTTTTTT. Residues: CATSRDRGRTGELFF.

CDR3 bases: TGCAGCGTTGAAATTGGGGTAAATGAGCAGTTCTTC. Translating gives CSVEIGVNEQFF. V is TRBV29-1 and J is TRBJ2-1; unclear D gene. The CDR3 sequence is 12 residues long. V shed 2 bases and J shed 7 bases, with 9 bases lying between them. CDR1 and CDR2 from the germline V gene are SQVTM and ANQGSEA.

CDR3 bases: TGTGCCAGCTCACCGTCGCACAGCGAGCAGTTCTTC. Its translation is CASSPSHSEQFF. The V gene is TRBV18, the J gene TRBJ2-1; no clear D. The CDR3 length is 12 residues. Trimming removed 3 bases from V and 10 bases from J, with 10 bases in between. Germline CDR1 reads KGHSH; CDR2 reads LQKENI.